The clone carrying this TCR beta chain has just a few counts. There are 13 residues in the CDR3. V shed 5 bases and J shed 6 bases, with 14 bases lying between them. Germline-derived CDR1 and CDR2 are MDHEN and SYDVKM. The sample belongs to a study of blood T cell repertoires in COVID-19. Study in general: Sites across the United States, Italy and Spain contributed samples from acute and convalescent COVID-19. T cells, B-cell-depleted T cells, or PBMCs provided the cDNA or gDNA that served as material.

TCRdb keeps only in-frame clones here, not all; method: immunoSEQ multiplex PCR. The sample shows 35,000 to 50,000 clones, roughly 89% of them seen only once. The gene calls are TRBV28 and TRBJ2-7, with TRBD1 as a possible D gene (6 bases). Material: peripheral blood. This clonotype was sampled from a man between 60 and 75 years old with active COVID-19. The CDR3 loop is CASSGQSGVEQYF. CDR3 in DNA: TGTGCCAGCAGTGGACAGTCCGGGGTCGAGCAGTACTTC.